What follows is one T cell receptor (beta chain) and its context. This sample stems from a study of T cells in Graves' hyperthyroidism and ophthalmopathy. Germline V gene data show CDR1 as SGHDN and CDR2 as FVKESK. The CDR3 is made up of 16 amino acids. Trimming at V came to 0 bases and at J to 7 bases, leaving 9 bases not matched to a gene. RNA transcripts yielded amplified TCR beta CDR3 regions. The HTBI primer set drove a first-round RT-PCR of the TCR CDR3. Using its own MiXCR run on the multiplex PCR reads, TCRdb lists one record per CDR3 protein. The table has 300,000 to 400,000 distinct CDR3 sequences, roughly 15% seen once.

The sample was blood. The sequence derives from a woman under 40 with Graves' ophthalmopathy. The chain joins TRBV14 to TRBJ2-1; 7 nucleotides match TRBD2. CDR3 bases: TGTGCCAGCAGCCAAGATCTAGGTGGGGGGGGGAATGAGCAGTTCTTC. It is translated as CASSQDLGGGGNEQFF.